Listed below are T cell receptor beta chains from one sample, sequenced in a study of T cells after posttransplantation cyclophosphamide. The repertoire was sequenced with immunoSEQ multiplex PCR; TCRdb's copy has only in-frame clones and lacks some. The data show approximately 30,000 clones, 85% to 95% seen once. The source material was naive CD4+ T cells sorted from PBMCs. The source of these receptors is a woman in her fifties or sixties in good health, CMV-negative, and a related stem cell transplant donor. CDR3s include the opening cysteine and the closing phenylalanine or tryptophan. Each record gives: V gene, D gene, J gene, clone size, CDR3 protein, CDR3 DNA. A D gene is named only where the DNA matches it firmly. Where a row states a size, it is once, few, many or the class of an expanded clone; other rows omit it.

V: TRBV7-9; D: TRBD1; J: TRBJ1-2; size: NA; CDR3: CASSSTGMGYGYTF; DNA: TGTGCCAGCAGCTCGACAGGGATGGGCTATGGCTACACCTTC
V: TRBV6-4; D: NA; J: TRBJ1-2; size: NA; CDR3: CASSDSGGPGHNYGYTF; DNA: TGTGCCAGCAGTGACTCGGGGGGGCCGGGACACAACTATGGCTACACCTTC
V: TRBV4-3; D: NA; J: TRBJ2-7; size: NA; CDR3: CASSQDTVRGYEQYF; DNA: TGCGCCAGCAGCCAAGATACGGTCAGGGGTTACGAGCAGTACTTC
V: TRBV6-1; D: NA; J: TRBJ1-1; size: NA; CDR3: CASSYQGEAFF; DNA: TGTGCCAGCAGTTACCAGGGTGAAGCTTTCTTT
V: TRBV9; D: NA; J: TRBJ1-5; size: NA; CDR3: CASSGTDSYQPQHF; DNA: TGTGCCAGCAGCGGTACAGACAGCTATCAGCCCCAGCATTTT
V: TRBV10-1; D: TRBD1; J: TRBJ2-7; size: NA; CDR3: CASTPGQGHYEQYF; DNA: TGCGCCAGCACTCCGGGACAGGGGCACTACGAGCAGTACTTC
V: TRBV6-5; D: NA; J: TRBJ2-1; size: NA; CDR3: CASSYEGSSYNEQFF; DNA: TGTGCCAGCAGTTACGAAGGGAGCTCCTACAATGAGCAGTTCTTC
V: TRBV2; D: NA; J: TRBJ2-3; size: NA; CDR3: CASSEVIWTSTDTQYF; DNA: TGTGCCAGCAGTGAAGTGATTTGGACTAGCACAGATACGCAGTATTTT
V: TRBV11-2; D: NA; J: TRBJ2-5; size: NA; CDR3: CASSFGNYAGQETQYF; DNA: TGTGCCAGCAGCTTTGGTAACTATGCGGGCCAAGAGACCCAGTACTTC
V: TRBV5-4; D: TRBD1; J: TRBJ1-2; size: NA; CDR3: CASSPGVGQANYGYTF; DNA: TGTGCCAGCAGCCCTGGCGTGGGACAGGCTAACTATGGCTACACCTTC
V: TRBV5-1; D: NA; J: TRBJ1-2; size: NA; CDR3: CASSLGGQQGNYGYTF; DNA: TGCGCCAGCAGCTTGGGGGGCCAACAGGGTAACTATGGCTACACCTTC
V: TRBV7-9; D: NA; J: TRBJ2-5; size: NA; CDR3: CASSLAGVGETQYF; DNA: TGTGCCAGCAGCTTAGCAGGGGTGGGGGAGACCCAGTACTTC
V: TRBV30; D: TRBD2; J: TRBJ2-7; size: NA; CDR3: CAWTPRRQRLAGTVEQYF; DNA: TGTGCCTGGACCCCACGGCGTCAGAGACTAGCGGGAACAGTGGAGCAGTACTTC
V: TRBV10-3; D: NA; J: TRBJ1-1; size: NA; CDR3: CAITGGENTEAFF; DNA: TGTGCCATCACCGGGGGTGAGAACACTGAAGCTTTCTTT
V: TRBV7-3; D: NA; J: TRBJ2-6; size: NA; CDR3: CASSAAGANVLTF; DNA: TGTGCCAGCAGCGCGGCCGGGGCCAACGTCCTGACTTTC
V: TRBV10-3; D: NA; J: TRBJ2-5; size: NA; CDR3: CAISDPGRETQYF; DNA: TGTGCCATCAGTGATCCAGGGAGGGAGACCCAGTACTTC
V: TRBV30; D: TRBD1; J: TRBJ1-3; size: NA; CDR3: CAWSPGTAGGNTIYF; DNA: TGTGCCTGGAGTCCCGGGACAGCTGGTGGAAACACCATATATTTT
V: TRBV11-2; D: TRBD1; J: TRBJ1-1; size: few; CDR3: CASRPDRAATEAFF; DNA: TGTGCCAGCAGGCCGGACAGGGCTGCCACTGAAGCTTTCTTT
V: TRBV7-2; D: NA; J: TRBJ2-7; size: NA; CDR3: CASSSLGGGPYEQYF; DNA: TGTGCCAGCAGCTCCCTGGGGGGGGGCCCCTACGAGCAGTACTTC
V: TRBV9; D: TRBD1; J: TRBJ2-7; size: once; CDR3: CASSVDRGFYEQYF; DNA: TGTGCCAGCAGCGTAGACAGGGGTTTTTACGAGCAGTACTTC
V: TRBV27; D: TRBD1; J: TRBJ1-2; size: NA; CDR3: CASSRRTGPNYGYTF; DNA: TGTGCCAGCAGCCGACGGACAGGACCTAACTATGGCTACACCTTC
V: TRBV2; D: NA; J: TRBJ1-2; size: few; CDR3: CASSVEVNYGYTF; DNA: TGTGCCAGCAGTGTGGAGGTTAACTATGGCTACACCTTC
V: TRBV5-1; D: NA; J: TRBJ1-1; size: NA; CDR3: CASSSQGRGTEAFF; DNA: TGCGCCAGCAGCTCGCAGGGGCGTGGAACTGAAGCTTTCTTT
V: TRBV7-9; D: TRBD2; J: TRBJ2-1; size: NA; CDR3: CASSLPGTSGRGNEQFF; DNA: TGTGCCAGCAGCCTTCCCGGGACTAGCGGGAGAGGCAATGAGCAGTTCTTC
V: TRBV6-5; D: NA; J: TRBJ2-5; size: NA; CDR3: CASSYGRGETQYF; DNA: TGTGCCAGCAGTTACGGTAGAGGGGAGACCCAGTACTTC
V: TRBV28; D: TRBD1; J: TRBJ1-5; size: NA; CDR3: CASRGQRNQPQHF; DNA: TGTGCCAGCAGGGGACAGAGAAATCAGCCCCAGCATTTT
V: TRBV7-2; D: TRBD1; J: TRBJ2-7; size: NA; CDR3: CASSLDRGVSYEQYF; DNA: TGTGCCAGCAGCTTGGACAGGGGTGTCTCCTACGAGCAGTACTTC
V: TRBV23-1; D: NA; J: TRBJ2-5; size: few; CDR3: CASSQSTESEYF; DNA: TGCGCCAGCAGTCAATCGACAGAAAGCGAATACTTC
V: TRBV5-1; D: TRBD2; J: TRBJ2-1; size: NA; CDR3: CASSSLAGSYNEQFF; DNA: TGCGCCAGCAGCTCATTAGCGGGGTCCTACAATGAGCAGTTCTTC
V: TRBV4-3; D: NA; J: TRBJ1-4; size: few; CDR3: CASSQQEGEKLFF; DNA: TGCGCCAGCAGCCAACAGGAAGGCGAAAAACTGTTTTTT
V: TRBV4-2; D: NA; J: TRBJ1-1; size: NA; CDR3: CASSAGRGERTFF; DNA: TGTGCCAGCAGCGCCGGGAGGGGGGAACGGACTTTCTTT
V: TRBV29-1; D: NA; J: TRBJ2-5; size: NA; CDR3: CSVSGYQETQYF; DNA: TGCAGCGTCTCAGGGTACCAAGAGACCCAGTACTTC
V: TRBV4-1; D: TRBD1; J: TRBJ1-1; size: NA; CDR3: CASSQADRGGEAFF; DNA: TGCGCCAGCAGCCAAGCAGACAGGGGAGGTGAAGCTTTCTTT
V: TRBV5-6; D: NA; J: TRBJ2-3; size: NA; CDR3: CASSFGLAGDTQYF; DNA: TGTGCCAGCAGCTTCGGTCTAGCAGGAGATACGCAGTATTTT
V: TRBV5-1; D: TRBD2; J: TRBJ2-7; size: once; CDR3: CASSITSGRASSYEQYF; DNA: TGCGCCAGCAGCATTACTAGCGGGAGGGCAAGCTCCTACGAGCAGTACTTC
V: TRBV5-1; D: TRBD1; J: TRBJ1-1; size: NA; CDR3: CASSAGTANTEAFF; DNA: TGCGCCAGCAGCGCCGGGACAGCAAACACTGAAGCTTTCTTT
V: TRBV28; D: NA; J: TRBJ1-2; size: NA; CDR3: CASTNPGSPFYGYTF; DNA: TGTGCCAGCACCAACCCCGGGTCCCCATTCTATGGCTACACCTTC
V: TRBV6-1; D: NA; J: TRBJ1-3; size: NA; CDR3: CASSDSLAISGNTIYF; DNA: TGTGCCAGCAGTGATAGCTTGGCGATCTCTGGAAACACCATATATTTT
V: TRBV7-6; D: TRBD1; J: TRBJ1-2; size: once; CDR3: CASSPSGGQRNYGYTF; DNA: TGTGCCAGCAGCCCGAGTGGGGGACAGCGTAACTATGGCTACACCTTC
V: TRBV18; D: TRBD1; J: TRBJ2-2; size: NA; CDR3: CASSMTGANTGELFF; DNA: TGTGCCAGCTCTATGACAGGGGCGAACACCGGGGAGCTGTTTTTT
V: TRBV27; D: NA; J: TRBJ1-1; size: NA; CDR3: CASTSLLGGTEAFF; DNA: TGTGCCAGCACCTCCCTACTGGGGGGCACTGAAGCTTTCTTT
V: TRBV7-9; D: NA; J: TRBJ2-5; size: NA; CDR3: CASSPRTGRAETQYF; DNA: TGTGCCAGCAGCCCCCGGACGGGGAGAGCTGAGACCCAGTACTTC
V: TRBV19; D: NA; J: TRBJ1-3; size: NA; CDR3: CASSSGMSGSGNTIYF; DNA: TGTGCCAGTAGTTCTGGAATGTCGGGCTCTGGAAACACCATATATTTT
V: TRBV27; D: NA; J: TRBJ1-4; size: NA; CDR3: CASSLYSGRREKLFF; DNA: TGTGCCAGCAGTCTCTATTCGGGGAGGCGGGAAAAACTGTTTTTT